The 5 T cell receptor beta chains in this list originate from one sample, sequenced in a study of blood T cell repertoires in COVID-19. Measured with immunoSEQ multiplex PCR; TCRdb has only the in-frame clones, and not every one. Of about 280,000 clones in the sample, around 80% were seen once. The specimen was PBMCs or T cells enriched from blood (not recorded which). Receptors originate from a man between 35 and 55 years old who had been exposed to COVID-19.

This clone turned up a few times. The J gene is TRBJ2-1, the V gene TRBV27; D is possibly TRBD1 (5 bases). The CDR3 has 17 residues. The V end lost 3 bases, the J end lost 0 bases, and 15 bases lay between the germline ends. The germline V gene has CDR1 MNHEY and CDR2 SMNVEV (reference sequence). CDR3 coding DNA: TGTGCCAGCAGTTTCGTCCCACAGGTAGGCTCCTACAATGAGCAGTTCTTC. This encodes CASSFVPQVGSYNEQFF.

The rearrangement uses TRBV6-4 and TRBJ2-1; 7 bases align to TRBD2. The V gene end was trimmed by 3 bases and the J gene end by 5 bases; junction bases not matched to a gene: 7. CDR3 length equals 15 residues. Per the germline V gene, CDR1 is MRHNA and CDR2 is SNTAGT. CDR3: CASSDIRLADNEQFF. Here the CDR3 DNA reads TGTGCCAGCAGTGATATAAGGCTAGCGGACAATGAGCAGTTCTTC.

The genes are TRBV7-9 and TRBJ1-2; D is ambiguous. The V end was cut by 3 bases, the J end by 3 bases, with 8 bases between. The length of the CDR3 is 13 residues. Germline V CDR1 and CDR2: SEHNR, FQNEAQ (reference sequence). DNA for the CDR3: TGTGCCAGCAGCTTTGGCAGTGACTATGGCTACACCTTC. It encodes CASSFGSDYGYTF.

This clone was seen a handful of times. This chain joins TRBV10-1 and TRBJ1-1; 8 positions match TRBD1. Germline V gene sequence: CDR1 WNHNN, CDR2 SYGVQD (reference sequence). J gave up 5 bases and V 5 bases, and 13 bases lay outside the gene matches. This CDR3 spans 16 amino acids. CDR3 amino acids: CASSSTHGQGKTEAFF. The CDR3 coding sequence is TGCGCCAGCAGTTCGACTCACGGACAGGGTAAGACTGAAGCTTTCTTT.

The sample holds a few counts of this clone. This sequence joins TRBV9 and TRBJ1-1; no firm D call. V lost 0 bases, J lost 4 bases, and 13 bases lay in between. Germline V lookup: CDR1 SGDLS, CDR2 YYNGEE. The CDR3 consists of 15 residues. CDR3 amino acids: CASSVDSVSGTEAFF. CDR3 sequence (DNA): TGTGCCAGCAGCGTAGATTCGGTTTCGGGCACTGAAGCTTTCTTT. The whole variable domain, remainder taken from reference TRBV9 and TRBJ1-1, is DSGVTQTPKHLITATGQRVTLRCSPRSGDLSVYWYQQSLDQGLQFLIQYYNGEERAKGNILERFSAQQFPDLHSELNLSSLELGDSALYFCASSVDSVSGTEAFFGQGTRLTVV.